The 23 T cell receptor beta chains below come from one sample, sequenced in a study of blood T cell repertoires in COVID-19. This table comes from immunoSEQ multiplex PCR, and its TCRdb copy is limited to in-frame clones, with some not included. The profile covers a few hundred thousand clones, with 86% appearing a single time and 1.6% taken by the ten largest. Sequencing used peripheral blood. All receptors derive from a woman between 50 and 59 years old with acute or convalescent COVID-19.

The gene calls are TRBV5-1 and TRBJ1-1; D is ambiguous. Trimming stripped 0 bases from V and 5 bases from J, with 11 bases between. The germline gives CDR1 SGHRS, CDR2 YFSETQ. The CDR3 is 14 amino acids. The chain's CDR3 is CASSLGRAGTEAFF. The CDR3, as DNA: TGCGCCAGCAGCTTGGGGAGGGCGGGGACTGAAGCTTTCTTT.

This chain joins TRBV5-4 and TRBJ1-4, with D unclear. Germline loops: CDR1 SGHNT, CDR2 YYREEE (reference sequence). This CDR3 has 14 amino acids. Deletions cut 3 bases from V and 6 bases from J, with 12 bases between. The CDR3 coding sequence is TGTGCCAGCAGCTCGGCGGGGAGCGATGAAAAACTGTTTTTT. Translated, it gives CASSSAGSDEKLFF.

The chain uses TRBV28 and TRBJ1-1, with D possibly matching TRBD1 (6 bases). Trimming stripped 7 bases from V and 7 bases from J, with 10 bases between. Germline V gene sequence: CDR1 MDHEN, CDR2 SYDVKM. This CDR3 has 11 residues. The CDR3 spells CASTQDSEAFF. DNA of the CDR3: TGTGCCAGCACCCAGGACAGTGAAGCTTTCTTT. The full variable domain, with the rest looked up from reference TRBV28 and TRBJ1-1, is DVKVTQSSRYLVKRTGEKVFLECVQDMDHENMFWYRQDPGLGLRLIYFSYDVKMKEKGDIPEGYSVSREKKERFSLILESASTNQTSMYLCASTQDSEAFFGQGTRLTVV.

The rearrangement joins TRBV28 to TRBJ2-7, with a possible D match to TRBD1 (6 bases). V lost 6 bases to trimming and J lost 3 bases, with 15 bases between them. Germline values: CDR1 MDHEN, CDR2 SYDVKM. The CDR3 extends over 14 amino acids. In DNA form, the CDR3 reads TGTGCCAGCAGCCCATGGACAGAATACTACGAGCAGTACTTC. Its translation is CASSPWTEYYEQYF.

The genes are TRBV9 and TRBJ1-1; a weak D match, TRBD1 (6 bases). Germline V gives CDR1 SGDLS, CDR2 YYNGEE. Trimming took off 0 bases at V and 3 bases at J, with 9 bases between the two ends. This CDR3 contains 14 residues. In nucleotides, the CDR3 is TGTGCCAGCAGCGTAGGGGGGCAAGACACTGAAGCTTTCTTT. Translation: CASSVGGQDTEAFF. The full variable domain, completed using reference TRBV9 and TRBJ1-1, is DSGVTQTPKHLITATGQRVTLRCSPRSGDLSVYWYQQSLDQGLQFLIQYYNGEERAKGNILERFSAQQFPDLHSELNLSSLELGDSALYFCASSVGGQDTEAFFGQGTRLTVV.

Here the CDR3 reads CSVEDPWDSDQPQHF. The DNA for the CDR3 is TGCAGCGTTGAAGATCCCTGGGACAGCGATCAGCCCCAGCATTTT. The chain links TRBV29-1 to TRBJ1-5; 7 positions match TRBD1. Looked up from germline, CDR1 is SQVTM and CDR2 is ANQGSEA. V trimming: 0 bases; J trimming: 5 bases; junction bases outside the gene matches: 7. The CDR3 covers 15 residues.

V and J are TRBV7-8 and TRBJ2-5, with D possibly matching TRBD1 (6 bases). CDR1 is SGHVS, CDR2 FQNEAQ, per germline. There are 15 residues in the CDR3. The V end lost 2 bases, the J end lost 4 bases, and 14 bases lay between the germline ends. The chain's CDR3 is CASSLRQGRAETQYF. CDR3 in DNA: TGTGCCAGCAGCTTAAGGCAGGGGCGGGCAGAGACCCAGTACTTC.

The chain combines TRBV4-2 with TRBJ2-1; 9 positions agree with TRBD2. The V gene's germline CDR1 is LGHNA and CDR2 YNFKEQ. CDR3 length: 15 amino acids. Trimming cost V 2 bases and J 5 bases; bases outside gene matches: 4. The CDR3 is CASSQSLAGNNEQFF. The CDR3 nucleotides are TGTGCCAGCAGCCAAAGTCTAGCGGGAAACAATGAGCAGTTCTTC.

The V and J genes are TRBV6-5 and TRBJ2-6, with unresolved D. The germline V gene encodes CDR1 MNHEY and CDR2 SVGAGI. V lost 0 bases, J lost 4 bases, and 4 bases lay in between. The CDR3 length is 14 residues. The CDR3 DNA sequence: TGTGCCAGCAGTTACTCGGAGGGGGCCAACGTCCTGACTTTC. Translated: CASSYSEGANVLTF.

This chain links TRBV28 with TRBJ1-2; no clear D gene. The V and J ends lost 11 bases and 5 bases respectively, with 18 bases between them. The CDR3 has 13 residues. The V gene's germline CDR1 is MDHEN and CDR2 SYDVKM. This CDR3 is CASSEGGLYGYTF. CDR3 DNA sequence: TGTGCCTCCTCTGAGGGCGGGCTGTATGGCTACACCTTC.

This sequence joins TRBV7-9 and TRBJ1-5; tentatively, D is TRBD1 (5 bases). The CDR3 has 13 residues. Per germline, CDR1 SEHNR and CDR2 FQNEAQ (reference sequence). The ends were cut back, 5 bases at V and 2 bases at J, with 7 bases in the middle. The CDR3 region is CASSKTGNQPQHF. The DNA for the CDR3 is TGTGCCAGCAGCAAGACAGGCAATCAGCCCCAGCATTTT.

Only one count was recorded for this clone. The J gene is TRBJ2-3, the V gene TRBV9, with D possibly TRBD2 on 7 matching bases. Per germline, CDR1 SGDLS and CDR2 YYNGEE. Trimming removed 7 bases from V and 5 bases from J, with 20 bases in between. The CDR3 extends over 15 amino acids. CDR3 in amino acids: CASGGGREPEDTQYF. The DNA of the CDR3 is TGTGCCAGCGGAGGGGGGCGGGAGCCAGAAGATACGCAGTATTTT. Combining the CDR3 with reference TRBV9 and TRBJ2-3 gives the whole variable domain DSGVTQTPKHLITATGQRVTLRCSPRSGDLSVYWYQQSLDQGLQFLIQYYNGEERAKGNILERFSAQQFPDLHSELNLSSLELGDSALYFCASGGGREPEDTQYFGPGTRLTVL.

This clone showed up just a few times. The gene calls are TRBV7-2 and TRBJ1-2; perhaps TRBD1 as D (5 bases). Trimming stripped 5 bases from V and 1 base from J, with 11 bases between. Germline CDR1 reads SGHTA; CDR2 reads FQGNSA. The CDR3 runs 14 residues. CDR3 bases: TGTGCCAGCAGCAGCAAGACAGATAACTATGGCTACACCTTC. It encodes CASSSKTDNYGYTF.

As for this clone: An end of the junction does not agree with germline; a read error may underlie this. V is TRBV7-7 and J is TRBJ1-4; TRBD1 might be the D (5 bases). The CDR3 runs 15 residues. Germline assignment: CDR1 SSHAT and CDR2 FNYEAQ (reference sequence). The CDR3 DNA reads TGTGCTAGCAGCGCATCAGGGCAGGGTAATGAAAAACTGTTTTTT. Translating gives CASSASGQGNEKLFF.

CDR3 sequence: CASSMDAPGRDTLSRQPQHF. DNA for the CDR3: TGTGCCAGTAGTATGGATGCGCCGGGTAGGGACACCCTTAGCAGACAGCCCCAGCATTTT. This sequence joins TRBV19 and TRBJ1-5, with D perhaps TRBD1 (6 bases). This CDR3 is built from 20 residues. Per germline, CDR1 LNHDA and CDR2 SQIVND (reference sequence). The ends were cut back, 3 bases at V and 7 bases at J, with 31 bases in the middle. Filled out from reference TRBV19 and TRBJ1-5, the complete variable domain reads DGGITQSPKYLFRKEGQNVTLSCEQNLNHDAMYWYRQDPGQGLRLIYYSQIVNDFQKGDIAEGYSVSREKKESFPLTVTSAQKNPTAFYLCASSMDAPGRDTLSRQPQHFGDGTRLSIL.

The gene calls are TRBV6-1 and TRBJ2-1; D may be TRBD2 (5 bases). The germline CDR1 and CDR2 sequences are MNHNS and SASEGT. Deletions cut 4 bases from V and 4 bases from J, with 17 bases between. CDR3 length: 16 amino acids. CDR3 DNA: TGTGCCAGCAGTGGAGGGCGGGTCCCCCAATACAATGAGCAGTTCTTC. Translated: CASSGGRVPQYNEQFF.

CDR3 region: CATSDFRAGVIETQYF. CDR3 bases: TGTGCCACCAGTGATTTTCGAGCGGGAGTTATAGAGACCCAGTACTTC. The chain combines TRBV24-1 with TRBJ2-5, with TRBD2 identical over 8 bases. From germline, CDR1 is KGHDR and CDR2 SFDVKD. The CDR3 is 16 residues long. J was trimmed by 4 bases and V by 1 base; bases with no gene match: 7.

The chain couples TRBV7-2 to TRBJ1-4; D ambiguous. The length of the CDR3 is 14 residues. Germline CDR1 is SGHTA and CDR2 is FQGNSA. Deletions cut 3 bases from V and 8 bases from J, with 13 bases between. The CDR3 spells CASSFVSRGEKLFF. Here the CDR3 DNA reads TGTGCCAGCAGCTTCGTCTCACGCGGGGAAAAACTGTTTTTT. Using reference TRBV7-2 and TRBJ1-4 for the parts outside the CDR3, the full variable domain is GAGVSQSPSNKVTEKGKDVELRCDPISGHTALYWYRQSLGQGLEFLIYFQGNSAPDKSGLPSDRFSAERTGGSVSTLTIQRTQQEDSAVYLCASSFVSRGEKLFFGSGTQLSVL.

J is TRBJ2-1 and V is TRBV3-1 (or the pseudogene TRBV3-2), with D maybe TRBD1 (6 bases). V was trimmed by 3 bases and J by 11 bases, leaving 17 bases between them. Germline CDR1 is LGHDT and CDR2 is YNNKEL (reference sequence). CDR3 size: 14 residues. Written as DNA, the CDR3 is TGTGCCAGCAGCCAGCCGGCCCCAGGGGTTAAGCAGTTCTTC. This encodes CASSQPAPGVKQFF.

The chain is built from TRBV24-1 and TRBJ1-2; unclear D gene. Germline lookup yields CDR1 KGHDR and CDR2 SFDVKD. Trimming removed 4 bases at V and 4 bases at J, with 15 bases between. The CDR3 consists of 15 residues. Here the CDR3 DNA reads TGTGCCACCAGTGAATCCCATACAGCTGTCTATGGCTACACCTTC. This gives the protein CATSESHTAVYGYTF.

This rearrangement joins TRBV7-6 to TRBJ2-7; 8 bases map to TRBD1. The CDR3 loop spans 13 amino acids. Losses at the gene ends were 4 bases for V and 5 bases for J; bases not matched to a gene: 4. Germline V gene data show CDR1 as SGHVS and CDR2 as FNYEAQ. This CDR3 is CASSSDRANEQYF. The CDR3 DNA reads TGTGCCAGCAGCTCGGACAGGGCAAACGAGCAGTACTTC.

The CDR3 region is CASRTGLDTYNEQFF. CDR3 in DNA: TGTGCCAGCAGAACGGGACTAGATACCTACAATGAGCAGTTCTTC. The chain is built from TRBV19 and TRBJ2-1; 8 bases agree with TRBD2. Germline values: CDR1 LNHDA, CDR2 SQIVND (reference sequence). The J segment lost 2 bases and the V segment lost 9 bases, leaving 9 bases of the junction unmatched. The CDR3 spans 15 residues.

The sample holds a few counts of this clone. The rearrangement joins TRBV19 to TRBJ2-1; TRBD1 agrees at 9 bases. Per the germline V gene, CDR1 is LNHDA and CDR2 is SQIVND (reference sequence). Unmatched junction bases numbered 8, after V lost 4 bases and J lost 4 bases. The CDR3 length is 16 residues. The CDR3 DNA is TGTGCCAGTAGTACGTTCCGGGACAGGGCTTACAATGAGCAGTTCTTC. It codes for CASSTFRDRAYNEQFF.